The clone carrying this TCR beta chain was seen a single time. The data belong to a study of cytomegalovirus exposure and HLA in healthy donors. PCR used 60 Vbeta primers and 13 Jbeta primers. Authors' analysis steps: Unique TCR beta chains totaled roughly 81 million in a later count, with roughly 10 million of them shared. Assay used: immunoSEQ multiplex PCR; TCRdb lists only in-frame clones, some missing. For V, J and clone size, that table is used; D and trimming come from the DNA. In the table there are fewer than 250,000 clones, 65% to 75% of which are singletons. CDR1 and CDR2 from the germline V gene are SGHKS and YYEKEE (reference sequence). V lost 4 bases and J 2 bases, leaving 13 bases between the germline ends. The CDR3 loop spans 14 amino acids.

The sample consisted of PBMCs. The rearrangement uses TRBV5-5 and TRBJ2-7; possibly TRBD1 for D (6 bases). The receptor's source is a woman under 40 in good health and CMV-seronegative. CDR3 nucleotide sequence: TGTGCCAGCAGCAAAAACCGGGACACCTACGAGCAGTACTTC. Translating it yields CASSKNRDTYEQYF.